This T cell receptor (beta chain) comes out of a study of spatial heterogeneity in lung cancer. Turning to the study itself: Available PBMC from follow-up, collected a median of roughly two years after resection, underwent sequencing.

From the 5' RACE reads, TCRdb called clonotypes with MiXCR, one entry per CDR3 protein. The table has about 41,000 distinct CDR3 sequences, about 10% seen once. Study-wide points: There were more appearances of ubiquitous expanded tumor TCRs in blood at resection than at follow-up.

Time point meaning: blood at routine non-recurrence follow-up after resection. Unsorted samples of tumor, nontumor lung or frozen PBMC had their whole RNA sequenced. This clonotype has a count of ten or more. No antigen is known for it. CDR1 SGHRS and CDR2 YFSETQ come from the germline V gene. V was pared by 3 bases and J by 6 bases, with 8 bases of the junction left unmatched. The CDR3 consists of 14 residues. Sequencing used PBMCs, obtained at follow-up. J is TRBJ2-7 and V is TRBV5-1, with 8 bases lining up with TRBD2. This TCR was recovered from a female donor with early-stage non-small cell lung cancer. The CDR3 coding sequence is TGCGCCAGCAGCTGGGCCCCTCGGGGGGGCGAGCAGTACTTC. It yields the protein CASSWAPRGGEQYF.